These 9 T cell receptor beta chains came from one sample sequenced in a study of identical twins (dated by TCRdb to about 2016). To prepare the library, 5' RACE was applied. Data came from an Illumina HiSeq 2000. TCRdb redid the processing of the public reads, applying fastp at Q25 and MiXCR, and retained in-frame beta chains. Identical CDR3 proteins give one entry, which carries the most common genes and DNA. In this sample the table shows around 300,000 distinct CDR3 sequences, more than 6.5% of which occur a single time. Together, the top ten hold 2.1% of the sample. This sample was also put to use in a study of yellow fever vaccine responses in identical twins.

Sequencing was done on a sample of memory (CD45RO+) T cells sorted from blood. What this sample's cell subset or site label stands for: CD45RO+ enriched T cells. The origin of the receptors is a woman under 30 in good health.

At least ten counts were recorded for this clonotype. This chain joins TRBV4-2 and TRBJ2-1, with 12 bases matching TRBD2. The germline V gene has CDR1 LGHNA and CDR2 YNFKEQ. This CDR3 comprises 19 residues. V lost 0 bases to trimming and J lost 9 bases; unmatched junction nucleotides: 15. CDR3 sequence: CASSQDIILRLAGDGEQFF. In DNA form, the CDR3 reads TGTGCCAGCAGCCAAGATATTATCCTTCGACTAGCGGGAGATGGTGAGCAGTTCTTC.

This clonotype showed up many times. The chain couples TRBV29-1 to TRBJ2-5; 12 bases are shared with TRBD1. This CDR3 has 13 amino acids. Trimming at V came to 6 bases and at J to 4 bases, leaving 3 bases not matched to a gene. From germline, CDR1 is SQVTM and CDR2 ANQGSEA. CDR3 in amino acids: CSVGQGARETQYF. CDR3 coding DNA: TGCAGCGTGGGACAGGGGGCGCGAGAGACCCAGTACTTC.

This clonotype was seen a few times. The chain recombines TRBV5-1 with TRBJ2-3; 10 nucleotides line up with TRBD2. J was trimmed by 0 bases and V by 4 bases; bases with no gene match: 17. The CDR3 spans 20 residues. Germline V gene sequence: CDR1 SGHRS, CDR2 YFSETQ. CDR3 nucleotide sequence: TGCGCCAGCAGCCTACGGACTAGCGGAGGGGGGATCTCTAGCACAGATACGCAGTATTTT. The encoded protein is CASSLRTSGGGISSTDTQYF.

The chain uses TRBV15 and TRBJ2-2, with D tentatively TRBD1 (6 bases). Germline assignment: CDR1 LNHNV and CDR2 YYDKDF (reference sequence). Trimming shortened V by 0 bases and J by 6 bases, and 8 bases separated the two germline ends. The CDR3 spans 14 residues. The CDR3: CATSREGASGELFF. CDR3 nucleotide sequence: TGTGCCACCAGCAGAGAGGGGGCCTCCGGGGAGCTGTTTTTT.

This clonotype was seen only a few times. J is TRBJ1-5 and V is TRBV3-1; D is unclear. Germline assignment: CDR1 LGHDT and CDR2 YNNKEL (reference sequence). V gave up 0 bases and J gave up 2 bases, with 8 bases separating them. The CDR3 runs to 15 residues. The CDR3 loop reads CASSQEAAGNQPQHF. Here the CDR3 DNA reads TGTGCCAGCAGCCAAGAAGCCGCGGGCAATCAGCCCCAGCATTTT.

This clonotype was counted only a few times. The CDR3, as DNA: TGTGCCAGCAGGGATCTATCCTCCTACGAGCAGTACTTC. The encoded protein is CASRDLSSYEQYF. The chain uses TRBV28 and TRBJ2-7; D unresolved. Trimming took 6 bases from V and 0 from J, leaving 9 bases between them. The CDR3 totals 13 residues. CDR1 is MDHEN, CDR2 SYDVKM, per germline.

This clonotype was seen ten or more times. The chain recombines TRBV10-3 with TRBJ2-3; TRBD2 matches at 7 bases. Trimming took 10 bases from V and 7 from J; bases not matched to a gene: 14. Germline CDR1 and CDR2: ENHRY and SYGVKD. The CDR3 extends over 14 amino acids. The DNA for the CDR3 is TGTGCCACGCTGGGGGACTACCCCCGCTATACGCAGTATTTT. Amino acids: CATLGDYPRYTQYF.

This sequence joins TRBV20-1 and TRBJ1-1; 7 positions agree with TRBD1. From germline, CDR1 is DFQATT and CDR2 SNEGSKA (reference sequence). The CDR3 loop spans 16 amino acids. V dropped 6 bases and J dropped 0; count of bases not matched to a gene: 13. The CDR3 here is CSAPPVRGALNTEAFF. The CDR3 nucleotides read TGCAGTGCCCCCCCAGTCAGGGGGGCTCTGAACACTGAAGCTTTCTTT.

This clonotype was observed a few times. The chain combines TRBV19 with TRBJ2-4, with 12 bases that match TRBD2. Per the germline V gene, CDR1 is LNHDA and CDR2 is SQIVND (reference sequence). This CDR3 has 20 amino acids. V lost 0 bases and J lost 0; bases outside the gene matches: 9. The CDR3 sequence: CASSIEVGLAGFVAKNIQYF. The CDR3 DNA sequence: TGTGCCAGTAGTATAGAGGTCGGACTAGCGGGATTTGTAGCCAAAAACATTCAGTACTTC.